This T cell receptor beta chain came from a study of T cells in tuberculosis. Clones were sequenced by immunoSEQ multiplex PCR, and TCRdb holds only the in-frame ones, with some missing. This sample has tens of thousands of clones, with approximately 91% found just once. Study-wide points: Some low-affinity tetramer-binding T cells may be absent from this sample.

V was clipped by 3 bases and J by 4 bases, with 13 bases between them. Per germline, CDR1 SGHVS and CDR2 FQNEAQ. This CDR3 has 15 residues. After thawing and overnight rest, PBMC were stained with GMM-loaded CD1B tetramer, viability dye and anti-CD3 for sorting. The CD1B tetramers carried C32 glucose monomycolate purified from Rhodococcus equi. Before cryopreservation, the sorted PBMC lost their CD14-expressing monocytes. J is TRBJ1-3 and V is TRBV7-8; D may be TRBD1 (6 bases). Sample: CD1b-GMM tetramer-negative cells sorted from PBMCs. The TCR comes from an adult woman with latent tuberculosis. The CDR3 loop reads CASSLRGLSGNTIYF. In DNA, the CDR3 is TGTGCCAGCAGCTTGCGGGGGCTGTCAGGAAACACCATATATTTT.